A selection of T cell receptor beta chains follows, all from one sample in a study of cytomegalovirus exposure and HLA in healthy donors. The data were produced by immunoSEQ multiplex PCR, yet TCRdb's version contains in-frame clones alone and is incomplete. The table records around 160,000 clones, roughly 88% of them present only once. Sequenced sample: PBMCs. All receptors derive from a man aged 18-30 years in good health and CMV-seropositive. The CDR3 runs from the conserved cysteine through the conserved F or W. Each record gives: clone size, D gene, J gene, V gene, CDR3 DNA, CDR3 protein. D genes are given only for firm matches. Clone size is given for some rows only: seen once, a few or many times, or a class if the clone is expanded.

clone size: few; D gene: TRBD1; J gene: TRBJ1-5; V gene: TRBV4-3; CDR3 DNA: TGCGCCAGCAGCCAAGGACAGGGGGCGAGTCAGCCCCAGCATTTT; CDR3 protein: CASSQGQGASQPQHF
clone size: NA; D gene: TRBD1; J gene: TRBJ1-1; V gene: TRBV13; CDR3 DNA: TGTGCCAGCAGCGGACAGGAGGGCACTGAAGCTTTCTTT; CDR3 protein: CASSGQEGTEAFF
clone size: NA; D gene: TRBD1; J gene: TRBJ2-2; V gene: TRBV7-8; CDR3 DNA: TGTGCCAGCCGACAGGGGGCAAACGGGGAGCTGTTTTTT; CDR3 protein: CASRQGANGELFF
clone size: NA; D gene: NA; J gene: TRBJ2-2; V gene: TRBV7-7; CDR3 DNA: TGTGCCAGCAGCTTATCAGGATCGGGGATCGGGGAGCTGTTTTTT; CDR3 protein: CASSLSGSGIGELFF
clone size: NA; D gene: NA; J gene: TRBJ2-7; V gene: TRBV6-5; CDR3 DNA: TGTGCCAGCAGTTACTTCGACTCAGACTCCTACGAGCAGTACTTC; CDR3 protein: CASSYFDSDSYEQYF
clone size: once; D gene: TRBD1; J gene: TRBJ2-2; V gene: TRBV10-2; CDR3 DNA: TGCGCCAGCCGGGGCCTCCGACCGGGACAGACGAACACCGGGGAGCTGTTTTTT; CDR3 protein: CASRGLRPGQTNTGELFF
clone size: NA; D gene: TRBD1; J gene: TRBJ1-6; V gene: TRBV6-1; CDR3 DNA: TGTGCCAGCATCGACAGGGGGCTTAATTCACCCCTCCACTTT; CDR3 protein: CASIDRGLNSPLHF
clone size: NA; D gene: NA; J gene: TRBJ2-7; V gene: TRBV15; CDR3 DNA: TGTGCCACCAGCAGAGATGGGCTACGCGAGCAGTACTTC; CDR3 protein: CATSRDGLREQYF
clone size: NA; D gene: NA; J gene: TRBJ2-7; V gene: TRBV10-1; CDR3 DNA: TGCGCCAGCAGTGAAATATCCGGGATGGGGATCTACGAGCAGTACTTC; CDR3 protein: CASSEISGMGIYEQYF
clone size: NA; D gene: NA; J gene: TRBJ2-3; V gene: TRBV18; CDR3 DNA: TGTGCCAGCTCACCACTGGCCTCAAGCACAGATACGCAGTATTTT; CDR3 protein: CASSPLASSTDTQYF
clone size: NA; D gene: TRBD2; J gene: TRBJ2-1; V gene: TRBV19; CDR3 DNA: TGTGCCAGTAGTATCCGAGTGGCGGGGGGATACAATGAGCAGTTCTTC; CDR3 protein: CASSIRVAGGYNEQFF
clone size: NA; D gene: TRBD1; J gene: TRBJ1-3; V gene: TRBV2; CDR3 DNA: TGTGCCAGCATGATGGACAGGATATCTGGAAACACCATATATTTT; CDR3 protein: CASMMDRISGNTIYF
clone size: NA; D gene: NA; J gene: TRBJ2-5; V gene: TRBV4-1; CDR3 DNA: TGCGCCAGCAGCCAAGCAATGTACCAAGAGACCCAGTACTTC; CDR3 protein: CASSQAMYQETQYF
clone size: NA; D gene: NA; J gene: TRBJ2-3; V gene: TRBV10-2; CDR3 DNA: TGCGCCAGCAGTCCCACCATCTTGGAGGGGGGGCCGAGAGATACGCAGTATTTT; CDR3 protein: CASSPTILEGGPRDTQYF
clone size: NA; D gene: NA; J gene: TRBJ2-7; V gene: TRBV7-9; CDR3 DNA: TGTGCCAGCAGCCTGAGCTCCTACGAGCAGTACTTC; CDR3 protein: CASSLSSYEQYF
clone size: NA; D gene: TRBD1; J gene: TRBJ1-1; V gene: TRBV5-6; CDR3 DNA: TGTGCCAGCAGCTATGACAGGGCGACTGAAGCTTTCTTT; CDR3 protein: CASSYDRATEAFF
clone size: NA; D gene: NA; J gene: TRBJ1-4; V gene: TRBV2; CDR3 DNA: TGTGCCAGCCCTGATGGCGAAAAACTGTTTTTT; CDR3 protein: CASPDGEKLFF
clone size: NA; D gene: TRBD1; J gene: TRBJ2-2; V gene: TRBV27; CDR3 DNA: TGTGCCAGCAGTTTAGACAGGGGTTTCACCGGGGAGCTGTTTTTT; CDR3 protein: CASSLDRGFTGELFF
clone size: NA; D gene: TRBD1; J gene: TRBJ2-7; V gene: TRBV20-1; CDR3 DNA: TGCAGAGACAGGGGTGAGTACGAGCAGTACTTC; CDR3 protein: CRDRGEYEQYF
clone size: NA; D gene: NA; J gene: TRBJ2-1; V gene: TRBV10-3; CDR3 DNA: TGTGCCATCAGTGATCGGGGGAATGAGCAGTTCTTC; CDR3 protein: CAISDRGNEQFF
clone size: few; D gene: TRBD1; J gene: TRBJ2-2; V gene: TRBV9; CDR3 DNA: TGTGCCAGCAGCCTGACAGGGGACGGGGAGCTGTTTTTT; CDR3 protein: CASSLTGDGELFF
clone size: NA; D gene: TRBD2; J gene: TRBJ2-7; V gene: TRBV7-9; CDR3 DNA: TGTGCCAGCAGCTTGATCCCGGGACTAGCGGGGGCTAGGGACGAGCAGTACTTC; CDR3 protein: CASSLIPGLAGARDEQYF
clone size: NA; D gene: NA; J gene: TRBJ1-5; V gene: TRBV2; CDR3 DNA: TGTGCCAGCAGTGTTTCGTTTGGAGGCAATCAGCCCCAGCATTTT; CDR3 protein: CASSVSFGGNQPQHF
clone size: NA; D gene: NA; J gene: TRBJ2-7; V gene: TRBV5-1; CDR3 DNA: TGCGCCAGCAGCCGAGGTTGGAGCTCCGAGCAGTACTTC; CDR3 protein: CASSRGWSSEQYF
clone size: NA; D gene: NA; J gene: TRBJ1-2; V gene: TRBV11-2; CDR3 DNA: TGTGCCAGCAGCTTAAGATCAGGGTTCGACTATGGCTACACCTTC; CDR3 protein: CASSLRSGFDYGYTF
clone size: NA; D gene: TRBD1; J gene: TRBJ1-5; V gene: TRBV4-1; CDR3 DNA: TGCGCCAGCGGCCTCAGGACAGGGGACAATCAGCCCCAGCATTTT; CDR3 protein: CASGLRTGDNQPQHF
clone size: few; D gene: TRBD1; J gene: TRBJ2-7; V gene: TRBV28; CDR3 DNA: TGTGCCAGCAGTCTGTCCCCGACAGGGGGTCGGTACGAGCAGTACTTC; CDR3 protein: CASSLSPTGGRYEQYF
clone size: NA; D gene: TRBD1; J gene: TRBJ1-4; V gene: TRBV25-1; CDR3 DNA: TGTGCCAGCAGTGAGCTTGCCGGGACAGGGAATGAAAAACTGTTTTTT; CDR3 protein: CASSELAGTGNEKLFF
clone size: NA; D gene: TRBD1; J gene: TRBJ1-2; V gene: TRBV5-1; CDR3 DNA: TGCGCCAGCAGCGGGGGACAGGGAAGAGATTATGGCTACACCTTC; CDR3 protein: CASSGGQGRDYGYTF
clone size: NA; D gene: NA; J gene: TRBJ2-7; V gene: TRBV15; CDR3 DNA: TGTGCCACCAGCAGAGCGGCGGGTACCTCCTACGAGCAGTACTTC; CDR3 protein: CATSRAAGTSYEQYF
clone size: NA; D gene: NA; J gene: TRBJ1-3; V gene: TRBV2; CDR3 DNA: TGTGCCAGCAGTGCAACAGCTGGAAACACCATATATTTT; CDR3 protein: CASSATAGNTIYF
clone size: NA; D gene: TRBD2; J gene: TRBJ2-3; V gene: TRBV5-1; CDR3 DNA: TGCGCCAGCAGCTTGTCCCCTCCTAGCGGGGGGGCAGATACGCAGTATTTT; CDR3 protein: CASSLSPPSGGADTQYF
clone size: NA; D gene: NA; J gene: TRBJ1-4; V gene: TRBV15; CDR3 DNA: TGTGCCACCAGCAGGCGGCGGGAGCCGAGTGAAAAACTGTTTTTT; CDR3 protein: CATSRRREPSEKLFF
clone size: NA; D gene: NA; J gene: TRBJ2-7; V gene: TRBV6-6; CDR3 DNA: TGTGCCAGCAGTTATCTCCTAACCTACGAGCAGTACTTC; CDR3 protein: CASSYLLTYEQYF
clone size: NA; D gene: NA; J gene: TRBJ2-7; V gene: TRBV19; CDR3 DNA: TGTGCCAGTAAGGTCCTCGGGGGCTACGAGCAGTACTTC; CDR3 protein: CASKVLGGYEQYF
clone size: NA; D gene: NA; J gene: TRBJ2-7; V gene: TRBV28; CDR3 DNA: TGTGCCAGCAGTTTATCTTTCCTCTACGAGCAGTACTTC; CDR3 protein: CASSLSFLYEQYF
clone size: NA; D gene: NA; J gene: TRBJ2-1; V gene: TRBV25-1; CDR3 DNA: TGTGCCAGCAGTGATAATGGCGGGGATCATTACAATGAGCAGTTCTTC; CDR3 protein: CASSDNGGDHYNEQFF
clone size: NA; D gene: NA; J gene: TRBJ2-5; V gene: TRBV9; CDR3 DNA: TGTGCCAGCAGCGGCCAGATGGCCCGAGAGACCCAGTACTTC; CDR3 protein: CASSGQMARETQYF
clone size: NA; D gene: NA; J gene: TRBJ1-5; V gene: TRBV30; CDR3 DNA: TGTGCCTGGAGTGTAGGGGCAGACAATCAGCCCCAGCATTTT; CDR3 protein: CAWSVGADNQPQHF
clone size: NA; D gene: TRBD1; J gene: TRBJ2-1; V gene: TRBV6-1; CDR3 DNA: TGTGCCAGCAGCGGACAGGTTAACAATGAGCAGTTCTTC; CDR3 protein: CASSGQVNNEQFF
clone size: NA; D gene: NA; J gene: TRBJ1-5; V gene: TRBV5-1; CDR3 DNA: TGCGCCAGCAGTTGGGACAACAATCAGCCCCAGCATTTT; CDR3 protein: CASSWDNNQPQHF
clone size: NA; D gene: TRBD2; J gene: TRBJ2-5; V gene: TRBV6-6; CDR3 DNA: TGTGCCAGCAGCGCGGGGGGCCGGTCAGAGACCCAGTACTTC; CDR3 protein: CASSAGGRSETQYF
clone size: NA; D gene: TRBD1; J gene: TRBJ1-1; V gene: TRBV4-2; CDR3 DNA: TGTGCCAGCAGCCAAGATAAAGACAGGGCGTACGCTGAAGCTTTCTTT; CDR3 protein: CASSQDKDRAYAEAFF
clone size: NA; D gene: TRBD2; J gene: TRBJ2-3; V gene: TRBV5-6; CDR3 DNA: TGTGCCAGCAGCTTGGGGACTAGCCTCACAGATACGCAGTATTTT; CDR3 protein: CASSLGTSLTDTQYF
clone size: NA; D gene: TRBD2; J gene: TRBJ2-5; V gene: TRBV7-2; CDR3 DNA: TGTGCCAGCAGCTTATTCGGGGGGGAGGAGACCCAGTACTTC; CDR3 protein: CASSLFGGEETQYF
clone size: NA; D gene: NA; J gene: TRBJ2-6; V gene: TRBV12-2; CDR3 DNA: TGTGCAAGTCGTTCAAAGACAGGTCCCCCCTCTGGGGCCAACGTCCTGACTTTC; CDR3 protein: CASRSKTGPPSGANVLTF
clone size: NA; D gene: TRBD2; J gene: TRBJ2-3; V gene: TRBV7-2; CDR3 DNA: TGTGCCAGCAGCTTAGCCACGACTAGCGGGTTTTCCGGCACAGATACGCAGTATTTT; CDR3 protein: CASSLATTSGFSGTDTQYF
clone size: NA; D gene: NA; J gene: TRBJ2-2; V gene: TRBV2; CDR3 DNA: TGTGCCAGCAGTGAAACTAGCAGACTCGCCGGGGAGCTGTTTTTT; CDR3 protein: CASSETSRLAGELFF
clone size: NA; D gene: NA; J gene: TRBJ1-4; V gene: TRBV18; CDR3 DNA: TGTGCCAGCTCAGATGACAGAAAGTCTAATGAAAAACTGTTTTTT; CDR3 protein: CASSDDRKSNEKLFF
clone size: NA; D gene: NA; J gene: TRBJ2-5; V gene: TRBV6-5; CDR3 DNA: TGTGCCAGCAGTTCCTCCAGGGAGACCCAGTACTTC; CDR3 protein: CASSSSRETQYF